The 21 T cell receptor beta chains given below trace back to one sample, sequenced in a study of Ad26.COV2.S vaccination and SARS-CoV-2 variants. Treatment of the sample: approximately 18 received Ad26.COV2.S at low or high dose, single or two shots; roughly five received placebo; per-sample allocation not given. Samples analyzed were those drawn on day 63 after the first vaccine or placebo injection. Sequencing was performed with immunoSEQ multiplex PCR; in TCRdb, only in-frame clones are kept and a portion is missing. Here the sample spans about 350,000 clones, roughly 85% being singletons. The sequencing used peripheral blood, collected in a trial of Ad26.COV2.S vaccine versus placebo. The receptors come from a person between 18 and 65 years old who received the Ad26.COV2.S COVID-19 vaccine or a placebo.

The chain uses TRBV5-1 and TRBJ2-7; TRBD1 agrees at 7 bases. This CDR3 has 15 amino acids. The V and J ends lost 0 bases and 0 bases, in that order; junction bases with no gene match: 3. Germline CDR1 SGHRS, CDR2 YFSETQ. CDR3 coding DNA: TGCGCCAGCAGCTTGGCGAGGGGGCACTCCTACGAGCAGTACTTC. Protein product: CASSLARGHSYEQYF.

The CDR3 loop reads CASSLNRDRLYEQYF. DNA for the CDR3: TGTGCCAGCAGCTTAAACCGGGACCGACTCTACGAGCAGTACTTC. This sequence joins TRBV7-2 and TRBJ2-7; perhaps D is TRBD1 or TRBD2 (5 bases each). The V gene lost 2 bases and the J gene lost 3 bases, with 14 bases spanning the gap. This CDR3 has 15 residues. CDR1 SGHTA and CDR2 FQGNSA come from the germline V gene.

This chain uses TRBV5-1 with TRBJ2-5; D is ambiguous. Germline values: CDR1 SGHRS, CDR2 YFSETQ. Trimming cost V 0 bases and J 5 bases, with 8 bases left between them. The CDR3 loop spans 13 amino acids. The CDR3 DNA is TGCGCCAGCAGCTTGGTCGGAAAGGAGACCCAGTACTTC. Amino acid sequence: CASSLVGKETQYF.

The rearrangement uses TRBV19 and TRBJ2-5; possible D gene TRBD1, 6 bases. There are 13 residues in the CDR3. Germline values: CDR1 LNHDA, CDR2 SQIVND (reference sequence). Trimming removed 7 bases from V and 3 bases from J, with 12 bases in between. The CDR3 DNA reads TGTGCCAGTACCAGCGACAGGAAAGAGACCCAGTACTTC. This gives the protein CASTSDRKETQYF.

The chain employs TRBV19 and TRBJ1-2, with 12 bases aligning to TRBD1. The germline gives CDR1 LNHDA, CDR2 SQIVND (reference sequence). V lost 7 bases, J lost 8 bases, and 11 bases stayed unmatched. This CDR3 spans 15 amino acids. CDR3 DNA: TGTGCCAGTAAAGAACGGGGACAGGGGGCAAGAGGCTACACCTTC. Translated, it gives CASKERGQGARGYTF. Based on the CDR3 plus reference TRBV19 and TRBJ1-2, the full variable domain is DGGITQSPKYLFRKEGQNVTLSCEQNLNHDAMYWYRQDPGQGLRLIYYSQIVNDFQKGDIAEGYSVSREKKESFPLTVTSAQKNPTAFYLCASKERGQGARGYTFGSGTRLTVV.

This clone was seen just once. The chain carries TRBV19 and TRBJ1-5, with a possible D match to TRBD1 (5 bases). The CDR3 length is 13 residues. The germline gives CDR1 LNHDA, CDR2 SQIVND (reference sequence). Trimming shortened V by 4 bases and J by 7 bases, and 11 bases separated the two germline ends. The CDR3 coding sequence is TGTGCCAGTAGTACACCCGGGACCCAGCCCCAGCATTTT. Translating gives CASSTPGTQPQHF.

J is TRBJ1-1 and V is TRBV2; 7 positions agree with TRBD1. CDR3 length: 14 residues. CDR1 is SNHLY, CDR2 FYNNEI, per germline. Trimming took 7 bases from V and 1 from J; bases not matched to a gene: 6. The CDR3 nucleotides are TGTGCCAGCACCGCGGGACAGCCGAACACTGAAGCTTTCTTT. It translates to CASTAGQPNTEAFF.

This clone was recorded once. V gene TRBV6-5 combines with J gene TRBJ2-7; D not resolved. This CDR3 spans 15 amino acids. Germline CDR1 MNHEY, CDR2 SVGAGI. V was shortened by 2 bases and J by 0 bases, with 11 bases between the two germline ends. CDR3 in amino acids: CASSYREGNSYEQYF. As DNA, the CDR3 is TGTGCCAGCAGTTACAGGGAAGGCAACTCCTACGAGCAGTACTTC.

The gene calls are TRBV11-2 and TRBJ2-7; D is unresolved. The CDR3 contains 13 residues. V was cut by 0 bases and J by 3 bases, with 6 bases left in between. Germline V gene sequence: CDR1 SGHAT, CDR2 FQNNGV. For the CDR3, the DNA is TGTGCCAGCAGCTTAGATCCCGGCTACGAGCAGTACTTC. Encoded protein: CASSLDPGYEQYF.

The chain uses TRBV3-1 (or the pseudogene TRBV3-2) and TRBJ2-7, with a possible D match to TRBD2 (6 bases). The CDR3 has 15 amino acids. Per the germline V gene, CDR1 is LGHDT and CDR2 is YNNKEL (reference sequence). Deletions cut 3 bases from V and 2 bases from J, with 14 bases between. The CDR3 spells CASSHLGTSTYEQYF. DNA for the CDR3: TGTGCCAGCAGCCACCTCGGGACTTCCACCTACGAGCAGTACTTC.

The V gene is TRBV24-1, the J gene TRBJ2-5, with 7 bases aligning to TRBD2. This CDR3 region has 14 residues. The germline V gene has CDR1 KGHDR and CDR2 SFDVKD. The V and J ends lost 9 bases and 2 bases, in that order; junction bases with no gene match: 8. The CDR3 sequence is CATLGRVLQETQYF. In nucleotides, the CDR3 is TGTGCCACCCTAGGGAGGGTCTTACAAGAGACCCAGTACTTC.

The rearrangement joins TRBV3-1 (or the pseudogene TRBV3-2) to TRBJ1-6, with TRBD1 identical over 10 bases. This CDR3 comprises 15 residues. From germline, CDR1 is LGHDT and CDR2 YNNKEL (reference sequence). Trimming at V came to 3 bases and at J to 10 bases, leaving 6 bases not matched to a gene. CDR3 DNA: TGTGCCAGCAGCCACGTACCGGGACAGGGGTCACCCCTCCACTTT. Protein product: CASSHVPGQGSPLHF.

This sequence joins TRBV15 and TRBJ2-3; D gene ambiguous. Germline CDR1 is LNHNV and CDR2 is YYDKDF (reference sequence). With 3 bases removed from V and 1 base from J, the gap between germline ends came to 2 bases. The CDR3 is 12 amino acids. The chain's CDR3 is CATSSRTDTQYF. In DNA, the CDR3 is TGTGCCACCAGCAGTCGCACAGATACGCAGTATTTT.

This clone came up once. The V call is TRBV5-1, the J call TRBJ2-2; 9 bases map to TRBD1. CDR1 SGHRS and CDR2 YFSETQ come from the germline V gene. CDR3 length: 18 residues. The junction had 13 bases not matched to a gene; V was cut back by 4 bases and J by 3 bases. CDR3 sequence reads: CASSTNRPGQGHTGELFF. The CDR3 DNA sequence: TGCGCCAGCAGCACTAATAGACCGGGACAGGGTCACACCGGGGAGCTGTTTTTT.

The chain uses TRBV3-1 (or the pseudogene TRBV3-2) and TRBJ2-2, with TRBD2 matching over 7 bases. Germline trimming cut 3 bases from V and 4 bases from J; bases unmatched to any gene: 14. Germline values: CDR1 LGHDT, CDR2 YNNKEL (reference sequence). This CDR3 is 18 amino acids long. CDR3 DNA sequence: TGTGCCAGCAGCCATCGGGACTTCCCCACGGGGGGCACCGGGGAGCTGTTTTTT. Translated: CASSHRDFPTGGTGELFF.

The chain carries TRBV7-6 and TRBJ2-2, with D tentatively TRBD2 (6 bases). CDR3 length equals 20 residues. Germline CDR1 is SGHVS and CDR2 is FNYEAQ. The V gene lost 5 bases and the J gene lost 4 bases, with 29 bases spanning the gap. The CDR3 DNA sequence: TGTGCCAGCAGCCCTCGTCGGGGGTCGGGGAAAGCGATTGGCACCGGGGAGCTGTTTTTT. It yields the protein CASSPRRGSGKAIGTGELFF.

The chain is built from TRBV6-2 or TRBV6-3 and TRBJ1-3; D uncertain. Germline V gives CDR1 MNHEY, CDR2 SVGEGT. V was cut by 0 bases and J by 0 bases, with 12 bases left in between. This CDR3 region has 17 residues. The CDR3 DNA sequence: TGTGCCAGCAGTTACTCGAAGCAACACAGCTCTGGAAACACCATATATTTT. Protein sequence: CASSYSKQHSSGNTIYF.

The chain carries TRBV27 and TRBJ1-5, with a possible D match to TRBD1 (5 bases). There are 15 residues in the CDR3. V was shortened by 2 bases and J by 5 bases, with 13 bases between the two germline ends. Germline CDR1 is MNHEY and CDR2 is SMNVEV (reference sequence). The CDR3 loop is CASSLMRGGDQPQHF. In DNA form, the CDR3 reads TGTGCCAGCAGTTTAATGCGGGGAGGGGATCAGCCCCAGCATTTT.

This chain links TRBV3-1 (or the pseudogene TRBV3-2) with TRBJ1-4, with 8 bases fitting TRBD1. CDR3 length: 15 residues. Germline CDR1 is LGHDT and CDR2 is YNNKEL (reference sequence). With V trimmed by 7 bases and J by 6 bases, 10 bases remained unmatched. DNA of the CDR3: TGTGCCAGCACCATTCGGGACAGGATTTATGAAAAACTGTTTTTT. It codes for CASTIRDRIYEKLFF.

The chain has TRBV15 and TRBJ2-2; D uncertain. This CDR3 region has 11 residues. V shed 4 bases and J shed 6 bases, with 3 bases lying between them. Germline V lookup: CDR1 LNHNV, CDR2 YYDKDF (reference sequence). CDR3 nucleotides: TGTGCCACCAGCACCGCCGGGGAGCTGTTTTTT. It specifies CATSTAGELFF.

The V and J genes are TRBV11-2 and TRBJ1-6; D may be TRBD1 (5 bases). This CDR3 has 15 amino acids. V was clipped by 1 base and J by 7 bases, with 11 bases between them. CDR1 is SGHAT and CDR2 is FQNNGV in the germline V gene. In DNA form, the CDR3 reads TGTGCCAGCAGCTTAGGGTCAGCAGGGAATTCACCCCTCCACTTT. Protein: CASSLGSAGNSPLHF.